This T cell receptor (beta chain) was retrieved from a study of shared clonotypes between healthy human individuals. Study-level points and caveats: Rarefaction showed sorted-subset sequencing was incomplete despite large depth.

Assay: immunoSEQ multiplex PCR; the TCRdb copy retains only in-frame clones and omits some. The table lists 150,000 to 200,000 clones, approximately 61% of them singletons. The length of the CDR3 is 13 residues. Germline assignment: CDR1 MNHEY and CDR2 SVGAGI. The ends lost 4 bases at V and 4 bases at J; junction bases unmatched: 3. This clone came up once. Its matching antigen is unknown. This chain connects TRBV6-5 to TRBJ1-2, with 7 bases fitting TRBD1. The sequencing sample was made of memory CD4+ T cells sorted from blood. Subset described: CD45RA-negative fraction. This TCR was recovered from a man younger than 40 in good health. CDR3 bases: TGTGCCAGCAGTTTGGGACAGAGCTATGGCTACACCTTC. Protein: CASSLGQSYGYTF.